This TCR beta chain was sequenced during a study of shared clonotypes between healthy human individuals. About the study: Each donor had three CD4 naive, three CD4 memory, two CD8 naive and one CD8 memory plate.

Deletions cut 5 bases from V and 6 bases from J, with 13 bases between. Germline lookup yields CDR1 MNHNY and CDR2 SVGAGI (reference sequence). The CDR3 sequence is 13 residues long. Here immunoSEQ multiplex PCR was the method, and the copy in TCRdb shows in-frame clones only, minus some. The sample holds 2 million to 2.5 million clones, approximately 90% seen once. This clonotype was sampled from a man younger than 35 in good health. Some clones in this sample may be carry-over from other donors' samples. The sample was naive CD4+ T cells from PBMCs. Subset described: CD45RA+ positively selected. The chain combines TRBV6-6 with TRBJ1-2, with D maybe TRBD1 (6 bases). In nucleotides, the CDR3 is TGTGCCAGCAGTGGAAGGGGGGAAAATGGCTACACCTTC. Its translation is CASSGRGENGYTF.